The clone carrying this T cell receptor beta chain was counted at least ten times. Its antigen remains unknown. The V gene lost 5 bases and the J gene lost 3 bases, with 13 bases spanning the gap. Per the germline V gene, CDR1 is MNHEY and CDR2 is SMNVEV (reference sequence). CDR3 length equals 15 residues. Cyclophosphamide on days +3 and +4 followed busulfan-fludarabine conditioning and a marrow graft. Sequencing was performed with immunoSEQ multiplex PCR; in TCRdb, only in-frame clones are kept and a portion is missing. Observed in the sample are approximately 12,000 clones, none of them singletons. The data belong to a study of T cells after posttransplantation cyclophosphamide. Overall study results and limits: TRB overlap between skin or GI tissue T cells and blood was limited.

The sequence came from a female patient in her 40s who received an allogeneic stem cell transplant from a related donor, was CMV-positive, and had acute GVHD only. The graft donor may be the source of some T cells. The chain uses TRBV27 and TRBJ2-2, with a weak D call TRBD2 (5 bases). The sample consisted of PBMCs, taken after allogeneic stem cell transplant with posttransplant cyclophosphamide. The CDR3 region is CASSLTRRDTGELFF. CDR3 bases: TGTGCCAGCAGTCTAACTAGACGTGACACCGGGGAGCTGTTTTTT.